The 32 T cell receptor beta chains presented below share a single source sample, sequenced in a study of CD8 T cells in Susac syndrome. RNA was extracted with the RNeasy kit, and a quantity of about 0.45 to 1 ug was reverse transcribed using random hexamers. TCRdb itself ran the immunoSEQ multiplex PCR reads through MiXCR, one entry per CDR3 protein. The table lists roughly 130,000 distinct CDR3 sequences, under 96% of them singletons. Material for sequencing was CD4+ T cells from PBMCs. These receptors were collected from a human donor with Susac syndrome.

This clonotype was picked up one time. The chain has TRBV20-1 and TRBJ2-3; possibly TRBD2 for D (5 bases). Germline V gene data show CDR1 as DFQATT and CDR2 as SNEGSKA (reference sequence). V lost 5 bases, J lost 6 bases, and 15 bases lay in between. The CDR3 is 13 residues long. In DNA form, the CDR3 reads TGCAGTGCTGGGGTTGGGAGTGCGGATACGCAGTATTTT. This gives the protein CSAGVGSADTQYF.

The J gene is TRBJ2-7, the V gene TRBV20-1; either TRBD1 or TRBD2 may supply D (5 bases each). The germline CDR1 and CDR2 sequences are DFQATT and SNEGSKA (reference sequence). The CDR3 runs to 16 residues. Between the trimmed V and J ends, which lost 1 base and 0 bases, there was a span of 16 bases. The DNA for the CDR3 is TGCAGTGCTAGAGGGGACGGGGTAAAGCTCTCCTACGAGCAGTACTTC. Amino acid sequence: CSARGDGVKLSYEQYF.

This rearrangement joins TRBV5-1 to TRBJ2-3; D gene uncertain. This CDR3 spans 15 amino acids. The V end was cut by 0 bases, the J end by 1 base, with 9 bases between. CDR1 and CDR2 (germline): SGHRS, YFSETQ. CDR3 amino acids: CASSLGQEGTDTQYF. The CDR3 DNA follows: TGCGCCAGCAGCTTGGGGCAGGAAGGCACAGATACGCAGTATTTT. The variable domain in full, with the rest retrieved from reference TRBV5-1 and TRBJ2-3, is KAGVTQTPRYLIKTRGQQVTLSCSPISGHRSVSWYQQTPGQGLQFLFEYFSETQRNKGNFPGRFSGRQFSNSRSEMNVSTLELGDSALYLCASSLGQEGTDTQYFGPGTRLTVL.

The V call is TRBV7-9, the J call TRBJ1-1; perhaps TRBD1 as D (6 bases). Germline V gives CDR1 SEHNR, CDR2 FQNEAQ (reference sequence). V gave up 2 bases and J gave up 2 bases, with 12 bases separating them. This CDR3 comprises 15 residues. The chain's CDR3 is CASSLLWTDNTEAFF. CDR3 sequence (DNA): TGTGCCAGCAGCTTACTTTGGACAGATAACACTGAAGCTTTCTTT.

CDR3 DNA sequence: TGCAGCGTTGAAGGCCAGGGGATCTATGGCTACACCTTC. Translated: CSVEGQGIYGYTF. The V and J genes are TRBV29-1 and TRBJ1-2; D perhaps matches TRBD1 (6 bases). CDR1 is SQVTM, CDR2 ANQGSEA, per germline. With 1 base removed from V and 4 bases from J, the gap between germline ends came to 10 bases. The CDR3 has 13 amino acids.

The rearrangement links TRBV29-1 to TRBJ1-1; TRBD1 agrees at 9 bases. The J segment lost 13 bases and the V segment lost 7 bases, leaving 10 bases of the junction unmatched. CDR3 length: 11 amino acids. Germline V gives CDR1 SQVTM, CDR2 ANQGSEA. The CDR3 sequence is CSGGTGKPVFF. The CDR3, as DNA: TGCAGCGGTGGGACAGGGAAACCAGTTTTCTTT.

This CDR3 reads CARRGFDQPQHF. The DNA for the CDR3 is TGTGCCCGGCGGGGATTCGATCAGCCCCAGCATTTT. The chain uses TRBV21-1 and TRBJ1-5. TRBV21-1 is designated a pseudogene. The CDR3 covers 12 residues.

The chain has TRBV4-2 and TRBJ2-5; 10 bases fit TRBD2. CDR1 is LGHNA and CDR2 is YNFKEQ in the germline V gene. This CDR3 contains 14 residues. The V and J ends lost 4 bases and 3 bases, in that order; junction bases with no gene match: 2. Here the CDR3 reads CASSPLAGEETQYF. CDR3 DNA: TGTGCCAGCAGCCCTCTAGCGGGAGAAGAGACCCAGTACTTC.

In DNA form, the CDR3 reads TGTGCCAGCAGTTTCCCTAACTATGGCTACACCTTC. This gives the protein CASSFPNYGYTF. The chain links TRBV28 to TRBJ1-2; D gene unclear. Deletions cut 3 bases from V and 0 bases from J, with 2 bases between. This CDR3 is 12 amino acids long. Germline CDR1 is MDHEN and CDR2 is SYDVKM.

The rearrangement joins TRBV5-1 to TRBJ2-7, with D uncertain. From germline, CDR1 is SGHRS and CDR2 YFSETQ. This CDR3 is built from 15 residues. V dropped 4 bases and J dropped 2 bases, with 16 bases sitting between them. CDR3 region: CASSPQAVSAYEQYF. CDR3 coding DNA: TGCGCCAGCAGCCCCCAGGCGGTTTCGGCCTACGAGCAGTACTTC.

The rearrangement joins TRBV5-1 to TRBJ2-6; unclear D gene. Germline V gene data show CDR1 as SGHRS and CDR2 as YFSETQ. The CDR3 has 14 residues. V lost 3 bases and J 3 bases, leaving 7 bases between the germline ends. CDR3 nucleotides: TGCGCCAGCAGCTACGACGGTGGGGCCAACGTCCTGACTTTC. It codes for CASSYDGGANVLTF.

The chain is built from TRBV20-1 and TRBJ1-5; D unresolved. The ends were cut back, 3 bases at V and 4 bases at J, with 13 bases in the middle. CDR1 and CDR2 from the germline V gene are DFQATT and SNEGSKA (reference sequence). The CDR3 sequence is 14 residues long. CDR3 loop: CSASSLDRNQPQHF. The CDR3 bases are TGCAGTGCTAGCTCCTTGGACCGAAATCAGCCCCAGCATTTT.

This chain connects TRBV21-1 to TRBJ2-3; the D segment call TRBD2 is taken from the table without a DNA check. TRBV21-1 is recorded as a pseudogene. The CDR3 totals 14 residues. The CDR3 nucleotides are TGTGCCAGCAGCCCTAGCGGGAGGCCAGATACGCAGTATTTT. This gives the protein CASSPSGRPDTQYF.

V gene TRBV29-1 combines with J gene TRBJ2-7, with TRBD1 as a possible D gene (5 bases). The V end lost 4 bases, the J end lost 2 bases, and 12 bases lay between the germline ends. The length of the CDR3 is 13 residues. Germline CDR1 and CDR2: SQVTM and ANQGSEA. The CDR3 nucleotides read TGCAGCGTTGCGGACACGCTAACCTACGAGCAGTACTTC. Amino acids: CSVADTLTYEQYF.

DNA of the CDR3: TGCAGCGTGTTGGGGTCCGGAACTAATGAAAAACTGTTTTTT. Protein: CSVLGSGTNEKLFF. The chain couples TRBV29-1 to TRBJ1-4; D remains unclear. Per germline, CDR1 SQVTM and CDR2 ANQGSEA. The CDR3 is 14 amino acids. Trimming took 6 bases from V and 1 from J, leaving 12 bases between them.

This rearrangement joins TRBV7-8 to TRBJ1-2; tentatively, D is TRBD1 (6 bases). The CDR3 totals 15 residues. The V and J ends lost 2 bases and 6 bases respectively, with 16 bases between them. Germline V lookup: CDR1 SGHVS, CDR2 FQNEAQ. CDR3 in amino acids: CASSLSGLPGDGYTF. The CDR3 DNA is TGTGCCAGCAGCTTATCCGGGCTACCAGGGGATGGCTACACCTTC. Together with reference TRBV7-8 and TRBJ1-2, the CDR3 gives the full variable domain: GAGVSQSPRYKVAKRGQDVALRCDPISGHVSLFWYQQALGQGPEFLTYFQNEAQLDKSGLPSDRFFAERPEGSVSTLKIQRTQQEDSAVYLCASSLSGLPGDGYTFGSGTRLTVV.

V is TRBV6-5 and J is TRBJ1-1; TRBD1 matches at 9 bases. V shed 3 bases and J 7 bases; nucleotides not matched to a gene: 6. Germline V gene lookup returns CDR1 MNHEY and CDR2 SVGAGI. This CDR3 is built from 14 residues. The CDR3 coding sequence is TGTGCCAGCAGTTATACAGGGGGCTGGAATGAAGCTTTCTTT. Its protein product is CASSYTGGWNEAFF.

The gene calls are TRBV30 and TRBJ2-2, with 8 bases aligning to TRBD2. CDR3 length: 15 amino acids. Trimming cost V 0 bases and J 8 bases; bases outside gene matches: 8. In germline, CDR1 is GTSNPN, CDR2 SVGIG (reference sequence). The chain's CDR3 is CAWSVRSGRRGELFF. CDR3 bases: TGTGCCTGGAGTGTACGGAGCGGGAGACGGGGGGAGCTGTTTTTT.

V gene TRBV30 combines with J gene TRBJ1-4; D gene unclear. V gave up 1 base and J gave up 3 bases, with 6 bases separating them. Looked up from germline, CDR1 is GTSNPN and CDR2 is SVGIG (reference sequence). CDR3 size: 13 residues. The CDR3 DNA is TGTGCCTGGAGTGGACGATCTAATGAAAAACTGTTTTTT. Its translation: CAWSGRSNEKLFF.

The CDR3 loop is CASGTRTDTQYF. CDR3 DNA: TGTGCTAGTGGGACTCGGACAGATACGCAGTATTTT. The chain recombines TRBV12-5 with TRBJ2-3; D is undetermined. The CDR3 covers 12 residues. Germline V CDR1 and CDR2: LGHNT, FRNRAP. V was clipped by 6 bases and J by 3 bases, with 7 bases between them.

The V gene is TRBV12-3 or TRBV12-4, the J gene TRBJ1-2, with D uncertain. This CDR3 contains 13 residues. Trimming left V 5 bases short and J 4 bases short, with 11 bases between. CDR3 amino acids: CASSSSSLYGYTF. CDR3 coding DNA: TGTGCCAGCAGTAGCAGTTCTCTCTATGGCTACACCTTC.

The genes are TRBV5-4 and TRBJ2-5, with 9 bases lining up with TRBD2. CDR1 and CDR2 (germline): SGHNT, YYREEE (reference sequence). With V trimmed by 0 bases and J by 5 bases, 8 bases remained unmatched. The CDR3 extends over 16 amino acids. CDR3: CASSLGGRAESETQYF. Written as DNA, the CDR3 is TGTGCCAGCAGCTTGGGCGGGAGGGCTGAATCGGAGACCCAGTACTTC.

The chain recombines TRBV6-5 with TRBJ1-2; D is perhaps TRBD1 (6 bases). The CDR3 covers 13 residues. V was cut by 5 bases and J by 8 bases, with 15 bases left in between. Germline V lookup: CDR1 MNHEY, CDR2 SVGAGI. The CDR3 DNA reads TGTGCCAGCAGTAGGGACGGGACAAGCGGCTACACCTTC. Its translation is CASSRDGTSGYTF.

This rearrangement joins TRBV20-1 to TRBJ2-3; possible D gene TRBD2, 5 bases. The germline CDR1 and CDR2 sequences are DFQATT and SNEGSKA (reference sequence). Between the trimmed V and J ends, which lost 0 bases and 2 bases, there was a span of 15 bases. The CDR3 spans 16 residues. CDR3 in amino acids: CSARDTGKGYTDTQYF. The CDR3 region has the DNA TGCAGTGCTAGAGATACGGGGAAGGGATACACAGATACGCAGTATTTT.

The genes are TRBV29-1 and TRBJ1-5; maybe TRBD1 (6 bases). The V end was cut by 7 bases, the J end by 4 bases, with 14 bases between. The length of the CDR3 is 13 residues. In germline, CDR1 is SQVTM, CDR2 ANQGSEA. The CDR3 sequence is CSAAPGANQPQHF. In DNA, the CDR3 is TGCAGCGCCGCTCCAGGGGCAAATCAGCCCCAGCATTTT.

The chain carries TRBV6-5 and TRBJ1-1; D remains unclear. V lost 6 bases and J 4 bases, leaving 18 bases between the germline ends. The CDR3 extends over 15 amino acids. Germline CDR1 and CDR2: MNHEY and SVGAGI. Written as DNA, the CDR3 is TGTGCCAGCAGCTCCCAACCGACTGCCGTCACTGAAGCTTTCTTT. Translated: CASSSQPTAVTEAFF.

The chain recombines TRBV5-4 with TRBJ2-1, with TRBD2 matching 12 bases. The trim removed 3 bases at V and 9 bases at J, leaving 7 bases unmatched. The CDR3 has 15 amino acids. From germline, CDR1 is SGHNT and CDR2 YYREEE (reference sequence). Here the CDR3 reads CASSSQTSGRGEQFF. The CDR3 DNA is TGTGCCAGCAGCTCCCAGACTAGCGGGAGAGGTGAGCAGTTCTTC.

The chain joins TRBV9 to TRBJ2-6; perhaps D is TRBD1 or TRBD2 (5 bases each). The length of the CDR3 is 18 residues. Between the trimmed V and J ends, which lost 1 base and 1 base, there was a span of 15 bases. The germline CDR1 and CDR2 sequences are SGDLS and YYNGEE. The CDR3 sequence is CASSVTWGSESGANVLTF. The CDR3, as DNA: TGTGCCAGCAGCGTAACGTGGGGGTCTGAATCTGGGGCCAACGTCCTGACTTTC. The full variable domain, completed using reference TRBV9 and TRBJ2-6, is DSGVTQTPKHLITATGQRVTLRCSPRSGDLSVYWYQQSLDQGLQFLIQYYNGEERAKGNILERFSAQQFPDLHSELNLSSLELGDSALYFCASSVTWGSESGANVLTFGAGSRLTVL.

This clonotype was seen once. DNA of the CDR3: TGTGCCAGCAGCCCCAGTGTCCCTGGGGCCAACGTCCTGACTTTC. Translation gives CASSPSVPGANVLTF. The rearrangement joins TRBV6-5 to TRBJ2-6; D gene uncertain. Germline V gene lookup returns CDR1 MNHEY and CDR2 SVGAGI. The CDR3 covers 15 residues. V shed 6 bases and J shed 2 bases, with 11 bases lying between them.

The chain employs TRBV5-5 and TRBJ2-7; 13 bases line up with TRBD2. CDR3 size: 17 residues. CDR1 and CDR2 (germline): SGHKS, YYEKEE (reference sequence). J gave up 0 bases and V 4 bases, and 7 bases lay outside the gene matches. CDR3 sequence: CASSPGLAGTISYEQYF. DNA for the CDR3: TGTGCCAGCAGCCCGGGACTAGCGGGGACGATCTCCTACGAGCAGTACTTC.

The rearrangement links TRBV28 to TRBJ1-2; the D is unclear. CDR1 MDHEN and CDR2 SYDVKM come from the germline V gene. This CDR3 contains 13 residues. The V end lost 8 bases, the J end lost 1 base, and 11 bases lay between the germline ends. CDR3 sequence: CASYGNLNYGYTF. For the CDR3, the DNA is TGTGCCAGCTACGGGAACCTTAACTATGGCTACACCTTC.

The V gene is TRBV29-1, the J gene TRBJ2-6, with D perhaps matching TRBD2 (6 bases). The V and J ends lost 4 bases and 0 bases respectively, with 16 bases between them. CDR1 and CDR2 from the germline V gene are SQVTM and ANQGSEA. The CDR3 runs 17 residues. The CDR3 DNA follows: TGCAGCGTTGTCAGTGTGGCGGGGCACTCTGGGGCCAACGTCCTGACTTTC. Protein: CSVVSVAGHSGANVLTF.